These 17 T cell receptor beta chains were all obtained from the same sample, sequenced in a study of OX40 agonist ivuxolimab in advanced cancers. TCRdb's table, derived via immunoSEQ multiplex PCR, lists solely in-frame clones and lacks some. The sample yields just under 85,000 clones, more than 75% seen once. Sequencing was performed on CD4+ or CD8+ T cells sorted from blood, taken in a trial of the OX40 agonist ivuxolimab. The receptor set was obtained from an adult with an advanced solid tumor such as melanoma, head and neck, liver or kidney cancer.

The gene calls are TRBV19 and TRBJ2-3; TRBD1 might be the D (5 bases). Trimming removed 7 bases from V and 0 bases from J, with 8 bases in between. Germline CDR1 is LNHDA and CDR2 is SQIVND (reference sequence). This CDR3 spans 13 amino acids. This CDR3 reads CASTPGSTDTQYF. CDR3 in DNA: TGTGCCAGTACCCCAGGGAGCACAGATACGCAGTATTTT.

J is TRBJ1-1 and V is TRBV28, with a tentative D call TRBD1 (6 bases). Germline lookup yields CDR1 MDHEN and CDR2 SYDVKM. This CDR3 contains 14 residues. V dropped 10 bases and J dropped 1 base, with 16 bases sitting between them. Here the CDR3 reads CATEGGVKNTEAFF. CDR3 nucleotide sequence: TGTGCCACCGAGGGGGGGGTAAAGAACACTGAAGCTTTCTTT.

V is TRBV4-1 and J is TRBJ1-2; tentatively, D is TRBD1 (5 bases). The CDR3 runs to 14 residues. Germline V CDR1 and CDR2: MGHRA, YSYEKL. The V gene lost 1 base and the J gene lost 4 bases, with 10 bases spanning the gap. The CDR3 DNA follows: TGCGCCAGCAGCCAAGTCCTCCAGGGCTATGGCTACACCTTC. This translates into CASSQVLQGYGYTF.

The table lists this clone with a few counts. The chain combines TRBV7-9 with TRBJ2-3; 7 bases align to TRBD2. V lost 5 bases and J lost 2; bases outside the gene matches: 10. CDR3 length: 16 residues. Germline V gives CDR1 SEHNR, CDR2 FQNEAQ (reference sequence). CDR3 sequence reads: CASSPPGGYSTDTQYF. CDR3 coding DNA: TGTGCCAGCAGCCCGCCGGGGGGATATTCCACAGATACGCAGTATTTT.

This chain uses TRBV10-3 with TRBJ1-5; TRBD1 matches 9 bases. V was pared by 3 bases and J by 3 bases, with 6 bases of the junction left unmatched. CDR3 length: 16 amino acids. CDR1 ENHRY and CDR2 SYGVKD come from the germline V gene. The CDR3 loop reads CAISEGDRDINQPQHF. Here the CDR3 DNA reads TGTGCCATCAGTGAAGGGGACAGGGATATCAATCAGCCCCAGCATTTT.

This rearrangement joins TRBV18 to TRBJ1-2; D is undetermined. Germline CDR1 reads KGHSH; CDR2 reads LQKENI. Trimming shortened V by 0 bases and J by 1 base, and 15 bases separated the two germline ends. The CDR3 is made up of 17 amino acids. The CDR3: CASSPPPGRTFNYGYTF. The CDR3 region has the DNA TGTGCCAGCTCACCACCGCCAGGACGGACTTTTAACTATGGCTACACCTTC.

This clone is a singleton in its sample. J is TRBJ2-2 and V is TRBV6-1, with D tentatively TRBD1 (5 bases). This CDR3 spans 14 amino acids. Per the germline V gene, CDR1 is MNHNS and CDR2 is SASEGT. The V and J ends lost 6 bases and 8 bases respectively, with 16 bases between them. DNA for the CDR3: TGTGCCAGCAGGCTCTCAGATAGACAGGGGGAGCTGTTTTTT. Protein: CASRLSDRQGELFF.

The V gene is TRBV7-7, the J gene TRBJ2-1, with D possibly called TRBD1 or TRBD2 (5 bases each). CDR3 size: 16 residues. Germline lookup yields CDR1 SSHAT and CDR2 FNYEAQ (reference sequence). V dropped 5 bases and J dropped 3 bases, with 17 bases sitting between them. The CDR3 bases are TGTGCCAGCAGCCCTAGGGGACCCTTAAACTACAATGAGCAGTTCTTC. It translates to CASSPRGPLNYNEQFF. Drawing the rest from reference TRBV7-7 and TRBJ2-1, the complete variable domain is GAGVSQSPRYKVTKRGQDVTLRCDPISSHATLYWYQQALGQGPEFLTYFNYEAQPDKSGLPSDRFSAERPEGSISTLTIQRTEQRDSAMYRCASSPRGPLNYNEQFFGPGTRLTVL.

The chain carries TRBV19 and TRBJ1-5, with 7 bases identical to TRBD1. The CDR3 extends over 15 amino acids. V lost 4 bases and J lost 4; bases outside the gene matches: 7. Per germline, CDR1 LNHDA and CDR2 SQIVND (reference sequence). For the CDR3, the DNA is TGTGCCAGTAGTACAACCGGGACAGCAAATCAGCCCCAGCATTTT. It translates to CASSTTGTANQPQHF.

V gene TRBV6-5 combines with J gene TRBJ2-2, with D possibly TRBD2 on 5 matching bases. The germline gives CDR1 MNHEY, CDR2 SVGAGI. This CDR3 contains 14 residues. Trimming stripped 7 bases from V and 3 bases from J, with 12 bases between. DNA of the CDR3: TGTGCCAGCACCGCTACTAGGGACACCGGGGAGCTGTTTTTT. Protein: CASTATRDTGELFF.

The V and J genes are TRBV15 and TRBJ2-2, with a possible D match to TRBD1 (5 bases). With 3 bases removed from V and 2 bases from J, the gap between germline ends came to 16 bases. Germline lookup yields CDR1 LNHNV and CDR2 YYDKDF (reference sequence). The CDR3 covers 17 residues. CDR3 sequence reads: CATSSQQQVRNTGELFF. The CDR3 DNA sequence: TGTGCCACCAGCAGCCAACAACAGGTCCGAAACACCGGGGAGCTGTTTTTT.

The rearrangement links TRBV2 to TRBJ2-7; the D gene could be TRBD1 or TRBD2 (5 bases each). The germline gives CDR1 SNHLY, CDR2 FYNNEI. The CDR3 extends over 14 amino acids. The V gene lost 7 bases and the J gene lost 2 bases, with 15 bases spanning the gap. The DNA of the CDR3 is TGTGCCAGCACCCTCAGGGAGACTACCTACGAGCAGTACGTC. Protein product: CASTLRETTYEQYV.

The chain has TRBV7-8 and TRBJ1-3; 8 nucleotides align to TRBD1. With V trimmed by 4 bases and J by 4 bases, 6 bases remained unmatched. CDR3 length: 15 amino acids. Germline V CDR1 and CDR2: SGHVS, FQNEAQ. CDR3 DNA: TGTGCCAGCAGCTCCGGACAGGGAATGGGAAACACCATATATTTT. Translating gives CASSSGQGMGNTIYF.

J is TRBJ2-1 and V is TRBV7-2; 11 nucleotides match TRBD2. The CDR3 has 15 amino acids. CDR1 is SGHTA and CDR2 is FQGNSA in the germline V gene. Trimming cost V 7 bases and J 6 bases; bases outside gene matches: 8. CDR3 protein: CASTPSGGFFNEQFF. For the CDR3, the DNA is TGTGCCAGCACCCCTAGCGGGGGGTTTTTCAATGAGCAGTTCTTC.

This clone was seen only a few times. Different DNA sequences within this sample yield the same CDR3. The chain uses TRBV7-2 and TRBJ2-2; D is perhaps TRBD2 (6 bases). CDR1 is SGHTA and CDR2 is FQGNSA in the germline V gene. This CDR3 is built from 16 residues. V was shortened by 2 bases and J by 3 bases, with 13 bases between the two germline ends. This chain's CDR3 is CASSLNGPGDTGELFF. DNA of the CDR3: TGTGCCAGCAGCTTAAATGGTCCGGGGGACACCGGGGAGCTGTTTTTT.

The rearrangement uses TRBV7-9 and TRBJ2-3; TRBD1 matches 7 bases. This CDR3 has 18 amino acids. The V segment lost 5 bases and the J segment 3 bases; nucleotides outside the gene matches: 17. Germline CDR1 reads SEHNR; CDR2 reads FQNEAQ (reference sequence). This CDR3 is CASSPRRTSGGDTDTQYF. The CDR3 DNA follows: TGTGCCAGCAGCCCGAGGCGGACGTCAGGGGGTGATACAGATACGCAGTATTTT.

V gene TRBV2 combines with J gene TRBJ2-3; D is possibly TRBD1 (6 bases). CDR3 size: 14 residues. The V end was cut by 3 bases, the J end by 4 bases, with 11 bases between. The germline V gene encodes CDR1 SNHLY and CDR2 FYNNEI. The chain's CDR3 is CASSDGRGADTQYF. CDR3 bases: TGTGCCAGCAGTGACGGCAGGGGTGCAGATACGCAGTATTTT. Together with reference TRBV2 and TRBJ2-3, the CDR3 gives the full variable domain: EPEVTQTPSHQVTQMGQEVILRCVPISNHLYFYWYRQILGQKVEFLVSFYNNEISEKSEIFDDQFSVERPDGSNFTLKIRSTKLEDSAMYFCASSDGRGADTQYFGPGTRLTVL.